The 16 T cell receptor beta chains listed next were all sequenced from one sample in a study of human T cells and chemical hapten exposure. Time point denoted: healthy volunteer bleed at 2 weeks. The authors extracted total RNA from unfractionated whole blood. TCRdb re-derived calls from the RACE reads in MiXCR, one entry per CDR3 protein. The sample has 100,000 to 150,000 distinct CDR3 sequences, approximately 9% seen once. Specimen: whole blood. These receptors were taken from a male donor in good health. Some clones in this sample may be carry-over from other donors' samples.

This rearrangement joins TRBV9 to TRBJ1-4; TRBD1 matches 10 bases. This CDR3 spans 16 amino acids. CDR1 is SGDLS and CDR2 is YYNGEE in the germline V gene. The V and J ends lost 0 bases and 5 bases, in that order; junction bases with no gene match: 4. The CDR3 sequence is CASSVAVGQGNEKLFF. The CDR3 DNA reads as TGTGCCAGCAGCGTAGCAGTGGGACAGGGGAATGAAAAACTGTTTTTT.

This clonotype occurred many times. This chain connects TRBV7-3 to TRBJ1-2, with a tentative D call TRBD1 (5 bases). The length of the CDR3 is 14 residues. Germline V gene lookup returns CDR1 SGHTA and CDR2 FQGTGA. Between the trimmed V and J ends, which lost 5 bases and 8 bases, there was a span of 18 bases. The DNA for the CDR3 is TGTGCCAGCAGCCCGAGGGGAATGACAGACGGCTACACCTTC. Residues: CASSPRGMTDGYTF.

V and J are TRBV6-5 and TRBJ1-2, with D perhaps matching TRBD1 (5 bases). This CDR3 is built from 15 residues. Trimming pared 0 bases from V and 3 bases from J, leaving 11 bases between. Germline loops: CDR1 MNHEY, CDR2 SVGAGI. CDR3 nucleotide sequence: TGTGCCAGCAGTTACTCGGGGCGGGGGGACTATGGCTACACCTTC. It yields the protein CASSYSGRGDYGYTF.

This clonotype turned up a few times. CDR3 residues: CASSEFTGIQETQYF. The CDR3 DNA sequence: TGTGCCAGCAGTGAATTCACGGGGATTCAAGAGACCCAGTACTTC. This sequence joins TRBV25-1 and TRBJ2-5; D perhaps matches TRBD2 (5 bases). The CDR3 consists of 15 residues. Germline CDR1 and CDR2: MGHDK and SYGVNS. Trimming took 1 base from V and 2 from J, leaving 11 bases between them.

This clonotype was picked up a small number of times. The chain has TRBV12-3 or TRBV12-4 and TRBJ2-5, with D possibly TRBD1 on 5 matching bases. V was shortened by 3 bases and J by 0 bases, with 17 bases between the two germline ends. This CDR3 comprises 17 residues. The CDR3, as DNA: TGTGCCAGCAGTTTTTACGACTTGAAGGGGTACCAAGAGACCCAGTACTTC. Its translation: CASSFYDLKGYQETQYF.

The sample holds a few counts of this clonotype. V is TRBV6-6 and J is TRBJ2-7; 9 positions match TRBD2. Trimming removed 2 bases from V and 3 bases from J; junction bases left unmatched: 5. This CDR3 is built from 15 residues. The V gene's germline CDR1 is MNHNY and CDR2 SVGAGI (reference sequence). DNA for the CDR3: TGTGCCAGCAGTTACGTCCCTAGCGGGAACTACGAGCAGTACTTC. Translated, it gives CASSYVPSGNYEQYF.

The J gene is TRBJ2-7, the V gene TRBV20-1; D ambiguous. Germline V lookup: CDR1 DFQATT, CDR2 SNEGSKA (reference sequence). V shed 4 bases and J shed 2 bases, with 9 bases lying between them. The CDR3 covers 12 residues. The CDR3 region has the DNA TGCAGTGCTACGGTGGGCCCCTACGAGCAGTACTTC. Translation: CSATVGPYEQYF.

V gene TRBV30 combines with J gene TRBJ2-1; D is tentatively TRBD1 or TRBD2 (5 bases each). V was clipped by 0 bases and J by 6 bases, with 15 bases between them. The length of the CDR3 is 15 residues. Germline loops: CDR1 GTSNPN, CDR2 SVGIG (reference sequence). CDR3 residues: CAWSVQDSWGNEQFF. CDR3 coding DNA: TGTGCCTGGAGTGTACAGGACTCCTGGGGCAATGAGCAGTTCTTC.

The chain couples TRBV2 to TRBJ2-3; D remains unclear. Between the trimmed V and J ends, which lost 4 bases and 1 base, there was a span of 6 bases. CDR1 and CDR2 from the germline V gene are SNHLY and FYNNEI. This CDR3 contains 13 residues. CDR3 residues: CASSVTRTDTQYF. The CDR3 DNA reads TGTGCCAGCAGTGTGACCCGCACAGATACGCAGTATTTT.

This clonotype appeared a few times. This chain joins TRBV7-9 and TRBJ2-5; TRBD1 might be the D (5 bases). Germline lookup yields CDR1 SEHNR and CDR2 FQNEAQ (reference sequence). The CDR3 totals 15 residues. With 1 base removed from V and 3 bases from J, the gap between germline ends came to 12 bases. CDR3 DNA: TGTGCCAGCAGCTTAGGACAGCCACAGAAAGAGACCCAGTACTTC. As protein: CASSLGQPQKETQYF.

V is TRBV12-3 or TRBV12-4 and J is TRBJ1-2, with D maybe TRBD1 (5 bases). The CDR3 contains 13 residues. V shed 4 bases and J shed 3 bases, with 9 bases lying between them. CDR3 DNA sequence: TGTGCCAGCAGTTCCGGGGCTGACTATGGCTACACCTTC. It translates to CASSSGADYGYTF.

This clonotype occurred a few times. The chain links TRBV6-2 or TRBV6-3 to TRBJ2-7, with D possibly matching TRBD2 (5 bases). V was pared by 1 base and J by 4 bases, with 17 bases between. Germline V gene sequence: CDR1 MNHEY, CDR2 SVGEGT. CDR3 length: 16 amino acids. The CDR3 is CASSYLGRRNDYEQYF. DNA of the CDR3: TGTGCCAGCAGTTACTTGGGCAGGAGGAATGATTACGAGCAGTACTTC.

This clonotype was counted ten times or more. This sequence joins TRBV7-9 and TRBJ2-5; TRBD2 matches at 9 bases. This CDR3 spans 13 amino acids. Germline CDR1 reads SEHNR; CDR2 reads FQNEAQ (reference sequence). The J segment lost 5 bases and the V segment lost 8 bases, leaving 6 bases of the junction unmatched. CDR3 nucleotides: TGTGCCAGCGCGGGAGGGCTCGAGGAGACCCAGTACTTC. This encodes CASAGGLEETQYF.

This clonotype showed up many times. The chain has TRBV4-3 and TRBJ2-5; D remains ambiguous. CDR3 length: 13 residues. The V gene lost 0 bases and the J gene lost 2 bases, with 4 bases spanning the gap. In germline, CDR1 is LGHNA, CDR2 YSLEER. In DNA, the CDR3 is TGCGCCAGCAGCCAAGATCCTCAAGAGACCCAGTACTTC. Translating it yields CASSQDPQETQYF.

This clonotype was detected many times. V is TRBV6-1 and J is TRBJ2-3; TRBD2 matches at 8 bases. The V gene's germline CDR1 is MNHNS and CDR2 SASEGT. The junction had 6 bases not matched to a gene; V was cut back by 5 bases and J by 2 bases. This CDR3 region has 15 residues. The CDR3 region has the DNA TGTGCCAGCAGTCACCTAGCGGGTTTCACAGATACGCAGTATTTT. It specifies CASSHLAGFTDTQYF.

This clonotype has at least ten counts. The chain joins TRBV6-1 to TRBJ2-1, with TRBD1 identical over 10 bases. With V trimmed by 3 bases and J by 7 bases, 12 bases remained unmatched. Germline lookup yields CDR1 MNHNS and CDR2 SASEGT. The CDR3 has 17 amino acids. CDR3 sequence (DNA): TGTGCCAGCAGTGAGATTGCACCGGGACAGGGGTGGAATGAGCAGTTCTTC. The encoded protein is CASSEIAPGQGWNEQFF.